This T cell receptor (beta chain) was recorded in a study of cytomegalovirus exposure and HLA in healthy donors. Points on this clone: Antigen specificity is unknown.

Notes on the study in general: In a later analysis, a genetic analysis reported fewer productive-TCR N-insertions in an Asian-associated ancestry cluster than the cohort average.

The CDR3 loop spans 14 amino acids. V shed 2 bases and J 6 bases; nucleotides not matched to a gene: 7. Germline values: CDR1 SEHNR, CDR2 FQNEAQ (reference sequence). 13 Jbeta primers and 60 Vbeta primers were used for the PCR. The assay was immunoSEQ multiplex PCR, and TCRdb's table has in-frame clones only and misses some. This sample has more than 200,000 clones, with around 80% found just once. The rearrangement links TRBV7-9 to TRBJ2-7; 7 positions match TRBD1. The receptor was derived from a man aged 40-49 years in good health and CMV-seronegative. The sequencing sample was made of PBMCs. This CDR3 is CASSLRGSGGEQYF. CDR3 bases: TGTGCCAGCAGCTTAAGGGGGTCAGGGGGCGAGCAGTACTTC. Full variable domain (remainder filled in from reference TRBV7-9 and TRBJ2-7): DTGVSQNPRHKITKRGQNVTFRCDPISEHNRLYWYRQTLGQGPEFLTYFQNEAQLEKSRLLSDRFSAERPKGSFSTLEIQRTEQGDSAMYLCASSLRGSGGEQYFGPGTRLTVT.